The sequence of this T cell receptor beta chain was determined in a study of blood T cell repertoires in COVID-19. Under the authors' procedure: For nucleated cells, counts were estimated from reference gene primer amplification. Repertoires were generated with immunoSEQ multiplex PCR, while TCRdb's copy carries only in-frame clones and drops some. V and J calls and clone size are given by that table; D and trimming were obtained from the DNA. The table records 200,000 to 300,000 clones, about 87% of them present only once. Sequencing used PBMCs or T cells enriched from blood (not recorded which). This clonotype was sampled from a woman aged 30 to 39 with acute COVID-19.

Here the CDR3 reads CASSLRGQGFQEQYF. The DNA of the CDR3 is TGTGCCAGCAGCCTCCGGGGACAGGGCTTTCAAGAGCAGTACTTC. J is TRBJ2-7 and V is TRBV5-6; TRBD1 matches 9 bases. CDR1 is SGHDT and CDR2 is YYEEEE in the germline V gene. This CDR3 has 15 residues. The V and J ends lost 4 bases and 7 bases, in that order; junction bases with no gene match: 12.